This TCR beta chain was recorded in a study of T-cell memory formation after mild COVID-19. Overall study context: Clusters were largely donor specific.

With respect to this clonotype: The antigen is undetermined.

Study conclusions and caveats: Clones that shrank (day 15 to 85) were balanced CD4/CD8, whereas later expanders leaned CD4+. Several responding clones turned up in pre-infection memory, indicating that cross-reactive memory may have taken part.

TCRdb itself ran the 5' RACE reads through MiXCR, one entry per CDR3 protein. Altogether fewer than 350,000 distinct CDR3 sequences are present, roughly 18% being singletons, with the ten largest covering roughly 24%. Sequencing was carried out using PBMCs or a T cell subset sorted from them (not recorded which). The receptor was isolated from a man aged 18 to 35 who had mild COVID-19 (a few samples of this study predate the infection). Cell type and time point are not known.

CDR3 sequence reads: CASPGRGQGSDTQYF. The CDR3 DNA is TGTGCCAGCCCGGGTAGGGGACAGGGATCAGATACGCAGTATTTT. The rearrangement links TRBV18 to TRBJ2-3; 9 nucleotides agree with TRBD1. The CDR3 length is 15 residues. CDR1 is KGHSH and CDR2 is LQKENI in the germline V gene. The V gene end was trimmed by 8 bases and the J gene end by 4 bases; junction bases not matched to a gene: 10.